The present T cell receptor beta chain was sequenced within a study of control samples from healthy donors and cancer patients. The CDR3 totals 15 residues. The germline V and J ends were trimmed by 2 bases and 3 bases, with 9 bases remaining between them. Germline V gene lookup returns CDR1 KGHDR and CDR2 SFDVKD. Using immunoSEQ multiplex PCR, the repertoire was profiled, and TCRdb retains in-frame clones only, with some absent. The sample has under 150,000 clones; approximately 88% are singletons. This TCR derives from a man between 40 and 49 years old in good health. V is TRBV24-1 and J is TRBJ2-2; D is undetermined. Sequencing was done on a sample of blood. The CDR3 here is CATSDSIMDTGELFF. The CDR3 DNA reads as TGTGCCACCAGTGATTCGATAATGGACACCGGGGAGCTGTTTTTT.